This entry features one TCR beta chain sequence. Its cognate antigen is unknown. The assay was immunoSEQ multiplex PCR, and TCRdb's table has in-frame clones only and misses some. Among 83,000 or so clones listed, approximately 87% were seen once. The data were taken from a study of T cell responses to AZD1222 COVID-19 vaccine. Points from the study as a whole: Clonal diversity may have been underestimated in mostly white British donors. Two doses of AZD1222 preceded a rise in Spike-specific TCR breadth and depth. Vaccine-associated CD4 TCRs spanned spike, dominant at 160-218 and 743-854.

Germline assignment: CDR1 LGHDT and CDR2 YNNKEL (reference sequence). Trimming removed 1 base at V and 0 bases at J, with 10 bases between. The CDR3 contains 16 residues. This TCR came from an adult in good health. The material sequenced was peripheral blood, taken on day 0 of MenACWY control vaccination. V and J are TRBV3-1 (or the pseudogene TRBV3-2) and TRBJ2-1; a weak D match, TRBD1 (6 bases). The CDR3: CASSQVTGISYNEQFF. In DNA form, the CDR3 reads TGTGCCAGCAGCCAAGTTACAGGGATCTCCTACAATGAGCAGTTCTTC.